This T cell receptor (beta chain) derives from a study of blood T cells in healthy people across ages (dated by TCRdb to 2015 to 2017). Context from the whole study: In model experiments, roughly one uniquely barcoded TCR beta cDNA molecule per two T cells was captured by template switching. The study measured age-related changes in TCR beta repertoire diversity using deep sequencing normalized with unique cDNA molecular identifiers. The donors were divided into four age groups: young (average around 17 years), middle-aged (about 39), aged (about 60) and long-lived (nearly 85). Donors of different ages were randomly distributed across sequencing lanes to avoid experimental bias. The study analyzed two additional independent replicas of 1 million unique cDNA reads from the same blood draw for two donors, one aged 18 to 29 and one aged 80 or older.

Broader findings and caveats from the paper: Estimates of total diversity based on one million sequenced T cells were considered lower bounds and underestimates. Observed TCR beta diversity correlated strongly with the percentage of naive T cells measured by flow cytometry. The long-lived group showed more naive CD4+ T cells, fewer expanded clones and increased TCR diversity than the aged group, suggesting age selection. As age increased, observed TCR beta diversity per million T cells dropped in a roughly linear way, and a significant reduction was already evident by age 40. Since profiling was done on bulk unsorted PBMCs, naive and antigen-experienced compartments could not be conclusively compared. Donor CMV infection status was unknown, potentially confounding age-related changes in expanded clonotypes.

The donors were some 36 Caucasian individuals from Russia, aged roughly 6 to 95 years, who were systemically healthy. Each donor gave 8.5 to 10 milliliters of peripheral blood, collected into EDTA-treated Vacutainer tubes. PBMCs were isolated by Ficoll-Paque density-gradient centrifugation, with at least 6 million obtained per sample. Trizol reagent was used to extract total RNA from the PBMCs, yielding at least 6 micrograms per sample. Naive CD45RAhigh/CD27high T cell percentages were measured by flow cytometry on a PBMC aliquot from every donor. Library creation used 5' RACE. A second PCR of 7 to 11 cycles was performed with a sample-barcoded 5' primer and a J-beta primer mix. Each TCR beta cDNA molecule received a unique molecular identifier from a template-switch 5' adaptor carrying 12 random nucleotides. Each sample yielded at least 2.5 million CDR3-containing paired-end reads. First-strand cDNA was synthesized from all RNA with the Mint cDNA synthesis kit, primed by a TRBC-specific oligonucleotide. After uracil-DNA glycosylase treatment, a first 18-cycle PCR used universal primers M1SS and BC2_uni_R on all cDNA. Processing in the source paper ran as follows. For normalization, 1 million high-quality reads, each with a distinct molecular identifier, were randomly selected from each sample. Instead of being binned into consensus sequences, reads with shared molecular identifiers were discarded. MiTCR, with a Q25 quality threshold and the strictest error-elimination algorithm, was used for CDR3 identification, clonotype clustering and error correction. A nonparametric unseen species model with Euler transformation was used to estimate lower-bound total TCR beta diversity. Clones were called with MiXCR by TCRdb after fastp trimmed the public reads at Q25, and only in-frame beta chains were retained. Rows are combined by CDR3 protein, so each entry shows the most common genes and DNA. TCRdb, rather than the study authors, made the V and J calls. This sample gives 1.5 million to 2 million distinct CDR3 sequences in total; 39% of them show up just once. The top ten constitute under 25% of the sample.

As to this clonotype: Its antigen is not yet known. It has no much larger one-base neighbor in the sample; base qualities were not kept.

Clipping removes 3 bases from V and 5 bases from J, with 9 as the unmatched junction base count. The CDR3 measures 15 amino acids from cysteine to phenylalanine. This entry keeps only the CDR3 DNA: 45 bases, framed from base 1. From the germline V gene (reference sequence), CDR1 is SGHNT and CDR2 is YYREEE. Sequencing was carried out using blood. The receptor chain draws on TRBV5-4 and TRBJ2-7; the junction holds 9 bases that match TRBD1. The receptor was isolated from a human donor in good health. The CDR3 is CASSSGTGFIHEQYF. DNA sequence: TGTGCCAGCAGCTCCGGGACAGGGTTCATCCACGAGCAGTACTTC.